Following are 25 T cell receptor beta chains from one sample sequenced in a study of CD8 T cells in Susac syndrome. Random hexamers were used to reverse transcribe 0.5 to 1 ug of RNA. TCRdb called the immunoSEQ multiplex PCR reads again in MiXCR, with one record for every CDR3 protein. The repertoire holds about 130,000 distinct CDR3 sequences, 90% to 95% seen once, with 0.065% to 0.1% in the top ten. The sequenced material came from CD4+ T cells from PBMCs. These receptors all come from a human donor in good health.

The rearrangement joins TRBV27 to TRBJ2-7; no firm D call. Trimming took off 7 bases at V and 5 bases at J, with 15 bases between the two ends. Looked up from germline, CDR1 is MNHEY and CDR2 is SMNVEV (reference sequence). The CDR3 sequence is 13 residues long. The CDR3 coding sequence is TGTGCCAGCATAAGTACTACGACCCACGAGCAGTACTTC. Its translation is CASISTTTHEQYF.

The rearrangement uses TRBV5-1 and TRBJ2-1; D gene uncertain. Trimming cost V 2 bases and J 0 bases, with 9 bases left between them. CDR3 length equals 15 residues. Germline V lookup: CDR1 SGHRS, CDR2 YFSETQ. The CDR3 DNA sequence: TGCGCCAGCAGCTTCGACGGTAGCTCCTACAATGAGCAGTTCTTC. It codes for CASSFDGSSYNEQFF.

CDR3 in DNA: TGTGCCAGCAGTGAAGTGTCGGGGAAGCAGTTCTTC. Protein product: CASSEVSGKQFF. J is TRBJ2-1 and V is TRBV6-4; tentative D call: TRBD2 (5 bases). Deletions cut 3 bases from V and 11 bases from J, with 11 bases between. The germline V gene has CDR1 MRHNA and CDR2 SNTAGT. The CDR3 contains 12 residues.

The genes are TRBV19 and TRBJ1-3; possibly TRBD1 for D (5 bases). Trimming cost V 5 bases and J 1 base, with 9 bases left between them. The CDR3 extends over 14 amino acids. Germline values: CDR1 LNHDA, CDR2 SQIVND (reference sequence). CDR3 nucleotides: TGTGCCAGTAGTGGTGGGACTTCTGGAAACACCATATATTTT. Encoded protein: CASSGGTSGNTIYF.

This sequence joins TRBV23-1 and TRBJ2-3, with TRBD2 as a possible D gene (6 bases). TRBV23-1 carries the ORF label, with uncertain function. The CDR3 runs 19 residues. Trimming took off 0 bases at V and 4 bases at J, with 23 bases between the two ends. CDR3 loop: CASSQSSPNPRESADTQYF. The CDR3 nucleotides are TGCGCCAGCAGTCAATCTTCCCCAAATCCCCGGGAGTCGGCAGATACGCAGTATTTT.

This sequence joins TRBV2 and TRBJ2-7; D possibly corresponds to TRBD2 (5 bases). This CDR3 has 11 amino acids. V lost 7 bases to trimming and J lost 6 bases, with 10 bases between them. Looked up from germline, CDR1 is SNHLY and CDR2 is FYNNEI. In DNA form, the CDR3 reads TGTGCCAGCATCCTAGCAGTCGAGCAGTACTTC. Protein product: CASILAVEQYF.

The rearrangement links TRBV3-1 to TRBJ2-1; 9 bases are shared with TRBD2. The CDR3 contains 18 residues. V shed 4 bases and J 2 bases; nucleotides not matched to a gene: 12. Germline values: CDR1 LGHDT, CDR2 YNNKEL (reference sequence). CDR3 nucleotide sequence: TGTGCCAGCAGCCCTTCCCTAGGAGCGGGAGGAACCTACAATGAGCAGTTCTTC. Protein sequence: CASSPSLGAGGTYNEQFF.

The J gene is TRBJ2-1, the V gene TRBV7-9, with 10 nucleotides matching TRBD1. With V trimmed by 4 bases and J by 1 base, 7 bases remained unmatched. This CDR3 spans 17 amino acids. Germline CDR1 is SEHNR and CDR2 is FQNEAQ (reference sequence). Written as DNA, the CDR3 is TGTGCCAGCAGCTCCCTGACGGGACAGGGGTCCTACAATGAGCAGTTCTTC. This translates into CASSSLTGQGSYNEQFF.

CDR3 loop: CASRSRGSANTGELFF. CDR3 DNA sequence: TGTGCCAGCCGCTCGAGAGGATCCGCGAACACCGGGGAGCTGTTTTTT. This rearrangement joins TRBV11-2 to TRBJ2-2; no clear D gene. Germline CDR1 reads SGHAT; CDR2 reads FQNNGV. Trimming took 8 bases from V and 0 from J, leaving 16 bases between them. The CDR3 is 16 amino acids.

The chain is built from TRBV10-1 and TRBJ2-1, with 9 bases lining up with TRBD1. This CDR3 has 15 amino acids. Germline assignment: CDR1 WNHNN and CDR2 SYGVQD (reference sequence). Trimming at V came to 6 bases and at J to 2 bases, leaving 5 bases not matched to a gene. CDR3 nucleotides: TGCGCCAGCAGCCTACGGGACAGGGCCTACAATGAGCAGTTCTTC. Translation gives CASSLRDRAYNEQFF.

V usage is TRBV18 and J usage is TRBJ1-1, with D tentatively TRBD1 (6 bases). The CDR3 length is 14 residues. Per germline, CDR1 KGHSH and CDR2 LQKENI. V shed 6 bases and J shed 0 bases, with 11 bases lying between them. The CDR3 is CASSRGTMNTEAFF. In DNA form, the CDR3 reads TGTGCCAGCTCGAGGGGGACCATGAACACTGAAGCTTTCTTT.

V gene TRBV7-2 combines with J gene TRBJ2-2; D may correspond to TRBD1 or TRBD2 (5 bases each). Looked up from germline, CDR1 is SGHTA and CDR2 is FQGNSA. The CDR3 loop spans 13 amino acids. V lost 5 bases and J 7 bases, leaving 11 bases between the germline ends. The CDR3 loop reads CASSPWGFGELFF. The CDR3 DNA is TGTGCCAGCAGCCCCTGGGGGTTCGGGGAGCTGTTTTTT. Filled out from reference TRBV7-2 and TRBJ2-2, the complete variable domain reads GAGVSQSPSNKVTEKGKDVELRCDPISGHTALYWYRQSLGQGLEFLIYFQGNSAPDKSGLPSDRFSAERTGGSVSTLTIQRTQQEDSAVYLCASSPWGFGELFFGEGSRLTVL.

The V and J genes are TRBV4-1 and TRBJ2-7, with 13 bases that match TRBD2. CDR1 is MGHRA, CDR2 YSYEKL, per germline. Germline trimming cut 3 bases from V and 2 bases from J; bases unmatched to any gene: 13. This CDR3 spans 19 amino acids. The CDR3, as DNA: TGCGCCAGCAGCCAGGCATACCGGGGGACTAGCGGGGTCCCCTACGAGCAGTACTTC. It encodes CASSQAYRGTSGVPYEQYF.

The table lists this clonotype with a count of one. The V gene is TRBV29-1, the J gene TRBJ1-2; 7 bases are shared with TRBD1. There are 14 residues in the CDR3. The V segment lost 2 bases and the J segment 4 bases; nucleotides outside the gene matches: 7. The germline V gene encodes CDR1 SQVTM and CDR2 ANQGSEA. In DNA, the CDR3 is TGCAGCGTTGAACCAAAGGGGGCTAGCTATGGCTACACCTTC. Residues: CSVEPKGASYGYTF.

The sample holds a few counts of this clonotype. CDR3 in DNA: TGTGCCAGCAGCCCGGGCGGGGGAAATCAGCCCCAGCATTTT. Translating it yields CASSPGGGNQPQHF. The V and J genes are TRBV3-1 and TRBJ1-5; tentative D call: TRBD1 (5 bases). V was trimmed by 4 bases and J by 4 bases, leaving 11 bases between them. The CDR3 runs 14 residues. CDR1 is LGHDT and CDR2 is YNNKEL in the germline V gene (reference sequence).

The rearrangement links TRBV6-2 or TRBV6-3 to TRBJ1-1; D is undetermined. Trimming removed 6 bases from V and 6 bases from J, with 14 bases in between. This CDR3 comprises 13 residues. The V gene's germline CDR1 is MNHEY and CDR2 SVGEGT. CDR3 amino acids: CASSRPGAAEAFF. The CDR3 DNA is TGTGCCAGCAGCCGACCCGGTGCCGCTGAAGCTTTCTTT.

V usage is TRBV9 and J usage is TRBJ2-3, with D unresolved. The germline CDR1 and CDR2 sequences are SGDLS and YYNGEE. This CDR3 spans 11 amino acids. The germline V and J ends were trimmed by 4 bases and 6 bases, with 6 bases remaining between them. The CDR3 DNA follows: TGTGCCAGCAGCACACTGGATACGCAGTATTTT. Protein product: CASSTLDTQYF.

The chain employs TRBV5-1 and TRBJ2-5; no reliable D call. CDR1 and CDR2 from the germline V gene are SGHRS and YFSETQ. The V and J ends lost 1 base and 3 bases respectively, with 10 bases between them. This CDR3 is built from 14 residues. The CDR3 DNA is TGCGCCAGCAGCTTGTTGCCCCAGAAAGAGACCCAGTACTTC. Its protein is CASSLLPQKETQYF.

The table lists this clonotype with a count of one. The junction departs from germline at one end; a sequencing error may be responsible. This chain joins TRBV3-1 and TRBJ1-3; D gene ambiguous. Germline lookup yields CDR1 LGHDT and CDR2 YNNKEL (reference sequence). CDR3 length: 16 residues. CDR3 DNA: TGTGCCAGCAGCCAAGATAGCGCAATCTCTGAAAACACCATATATTTT. Translating it yields CASSQDSAISENTIYF.

The rearrangement joins TRBV6-5 to TRBJ2-3, with D unclear. Trimming cost V 6 bases and J 4 bases, with 5 bases left between them. CDR3 size: 11 residues. From germline, CDR1 is MNHEY and CDR2 SVGAGI. The CDR3 reads CASRSPDTQYF. The CDR3 DNA follows: TGTGCCAGCAGAAGCCCAGATACGCAGTATTTT.

The V gene is TRBV3-1, the J gene TRBJ1-4; D gene uncertain. Trimming stripped 1 base from V and 12 bases from J, with 9 bases between. Germline CDR1 is LGHDT and CDR2 is YNNKEL (reference sequence). This CDR3 is built from 12 residues. The CDR3 loop reads CASSQGGWELFF. DNA of the CDR3: TGTGCCAGCAGCCAAGGAGGATGGGAACTGTTTTTT. The variable domain in full, with the rest retrieved from reference TRBV3-1 and TRBJ1-4, is DTAVSQTPKYLVTQMGNDKSIKCEQNLGHDTMYWYKQDSKKFLKIMFSYNNKELIINETVPNRFSPKSPDKAHLNLHINSLELGDSAVYFCASSQGGWELFFGSGTQLSVL.

The chain has TRBV20-1 and TRBJ2-5, with 12 nucleotides matching TRBD2. The germline V gene has CDR1 DFQATT and CDR2 SNEGSKA (reference sequence). V lost 0 bases to trimming and J lost 4 bases; unmatched junction nucleotides: 3. The CDR3 length is 15 residues. CDR3 bases: TGCAGTGCTAGAGATCGACTAGCGGGGGTAGAGACCCAGTACTTC. This sequence encodes CSARDRLAGVETQYF.

This chain joins TRBV20-1 and TRBJ2-2, with D perhaps TRBD2 (5 bases). V shed 2 bases and J shed 7 bases, with 5 bases lying between them. The germline V gene has CDR1 DFQATT and CDR2 SNEGSKA (reference sequence). The CDR3 loop spans 11 amino acids. CDR3 sequence: CSARRGGELFF. As DNA, the CDR3 is TGCAGTGCTAGACGGGGCGGGGAGCTGTTTTTT.

The V call is TRBV19, the J call TRBJ1-5, with D maybe TRBD1 (5 bases). This CDR3 comprises 18 residues. The germline CDR1 and CDR2 sequences are LNHDA and SQIVND (reference sequence). Trimming took 8 bases from V and 0 from J, leaving 23 bases between them. CDR3 sequence: CASRTFSLPGGSNQPQHF. The DNA for the CDR3 is TGTGCCAGTCGGACTTTTTCCCTCCCTGGGGGTAGCAATCAGCCCCAGCATTTT.

This clonotype showed up just once. V is TRBV3-1 and J is TRBJ2-5; 12 positions agree with TRBD2. Germline assignment: CDR1 LGHDT and CDR2 YNNKEL (reference sequence). The CDR3 totals 18 residues. Trimming cost V 0 bases and J 4 bases; bases outside gene matches: 9. Written as DNA, the CDR3 is TGTGCCAGCAGCCAAGATTCGCTACGACTAGCGGGAGCAGAGACCCAGTACTTC. Its protein is CASSQDSLRLAGAETQYF.